These 10 T cell receptor beta chains originate from one sample sequenced in a study of T cell repertoires in cytomegalovirus infection. No antigens are known for them. TCRdb itself ran the reads through MiXCR, one entry per CDR3 protein. The table has fewer than 1,000,000 distinct CDR3 sequences, about 33% seen once. Here the sequenced sample was cultured CD8+ T cells from PBMCs, taken from culture after CMV antigen stimulation. The receptors derive from a human donor in good health (CMV status not recorded). Some clones in this sample may be carry-over from other donors' samples.

V and J are TRBV6-1 and TRBJ2-7; 7 bases line up with TRBD1. V shed 5 bases, J shed 3 bases, and the junction held 10 bases outside the gene matches. Germline V gene data show CDR1 as MNHNS and CDR2 as SASEGT. The CDR3 runs to 15 residues. The CDR3 nucleotides read TGTGCCAGCAGTCCCCGGGACAGCGCTGGCTACGAGCAGTACTTC. This encodes CASSPRDSAGYEQYF.

This clonotype showed up just a few times. This chain joins TRBV10-3 and TRBJ2-2; no firm D call. The CDR3 extends over 12 amino acids. Per the germline V gene, CDR1 is ENHRY and CDR2 is SYGVKD. Trimming took 8 bases from V and 4 from J, leaving 8 bases between them. The CDR3 region is CAIRAVTGELFF. The CDR3 DNA sequence: TGTGCCATCCGTGCGGTCACCGGGGAGCTGTTTTTT.

In this sample, this clonotype turned up a few times. The chain employs TRBV18 and TRBJ1-5, with D possibly TRBD1 on 6 matching bases. Between the trimmed V and J ends, which lost 0 bases and 0 bases, there was a span of 18 bases. The germline gives CDR1 KGHSH, CDR2 LQKENI. The CDR3 extends over 19 amino acids. The CDR3 sequence: CASSPPITGIENSNQPQHF. The CDR3 nucleotides read TGTGCCAGCTCACCACCTATTACAGGGATAGAAAATAGCAATCAGCCCCAGCATTTT.

This sequence joins TRBV6-2 or TRBV6-3 and TRBJ2-1; 8 positions match TRBD2. Germline V gene data show CDR1 as MNHEY and CDR2 as SVGEGT. V was clipped by 0 bases and J by 6 bases; unmatched bases: 7. This CDR3 comprises 16 residues. The CDR3 is CASSYSIKRGGNEQFF. The CDR3 coding sequence is TGTGCCAGCAGTTACTCGATCAAACGGGGGGGCAATGAGCAGTTCTTC.

At least ten counts were recorded for this clonotype. This chain connects TRBV7-2 to TRBJ2-5; D is possibly TRBD1 or TRBD2 (5 bases each). V shed 0 bases and J shed 6 bases, with 11 bases lying between them. Germline V lookup: CDR1 SGHTA, CDR2 FQGNSA. CDR3 size: 14 residues. The CDR3 sequence is CASSLARGGKTQYF. The DNA for the CDR3 is TGTGCCAGCAGCTTAGCGAGGGGTGGAAAGACCCAGTACTTC.

There are a few counts of this clonotype. The V gene is TRBV6-5, the J gene TRBJ2-1; D perhaps matches TRBD1 (5 bases). V was shortened by 3 bases and J by 10 bases, with 16 bases between the two germline ends. The CDR3 has 14 amino acids. Per germline, CDR1 MNHEY and CDR2 SVGAGI. CDR3 DNA: TGTGCCAGCAGTTATAGGGGCGGACGTAGAGAGCAGTTCTTC. It translates to CASSYRGGRREQFF.

The chain carries TRBV15 and TRBJ2-1; 8 bases line up with TRBD2. The trim removed 1 base at V and 7 bases at J, leaving 6 bases unmatched. In germline, CDR1 is LNHNV, CDR2 YYDKDF (reference sequence). The CDR3 covers 15 residues. The CDR3 region is CATSRVRGGLNEQFF. The CDR3 coding sequence is TGTGCCACCAGCAGAGTCCGGGGGGGCTTAAATGAGCAGTTCTTC. The entire variable domain, with the rest obtained from reference TRBV15 and TRBJ2-1, is as follows: DAMVIQNPRYQVTQFGKPVTLSCSQTLNHNVMYWYQQKSSQAPKLLFHYYDKDFNNEADTPDNFQSRRPNTSFCFLDIRSPGLGDTAMYLCATSRVRGGLNEQFFGPGTRLTVL.

The chain links TRBV15 to TRBJ2-6; weak D call: TRBD1 (5 bases). From germline, CDR1 is LNHNV and CDR2 YYDKDF (reference sequence). This CDR3 region has 20 residues. Trimming cost V 2 bases and J 0 bases, with 20 bases left between them. CDR3 amino acids: CATSRSRAYGSSSGANVLTF. In nucleotides, the CDR3 is TGTGCCACCAGCAGATCCAGGGCATACGGGTCCAGCTCTGGGGCCAACGTCCTGACTTTC.

On this clonotype itself: Sequence at one end of the junction differs from germline and may be a read error. The chain uses TRBV12-3 or TRBV12-4 and TRBJ1-2, with D possibly TRBD1 on 5 matching bases. CDR3 length equals 15 residues. In DNA, the CDR3 is TGTGCCAGCAGTCTAAAGTTGGGGGTTGACTATGACTACACCTTC. It codes for CASSLKLGVDYDYTF.

There are a few counts of this clonotype. The rearrangement links TRBV7-9 to TRBJ2-7; a possible D gene is TRBD2 (6 bases). The V gene's germline CDR1 is SEHNR and CDR2 FQNEAQ (reference sequence). The CDR3 loop spans 18 amino acids. Trimming pared 0 bases from V and 3 bases from J, leaving 21 bases between. The CDR3 here is CASSLALRLASPFYEQYF. CDR3 bases: TGTGCCAGCAGCTTAGCCCTCAGGCTAGCGTCACCTTTCTACGAGCAGTACTTC. The full variable domain, completed using reference TRBV7-9 and TRBJ2-7, is DTGVSQNPRHKITKRGQNVTFRCDPISEHNRLYWYRQTLGQGPEFLTYFQNEAQLEKSRLLSDRFSAERPKGSFSTLEIQRTEQGDSAMYLCASSLALRLASPFYEQYFGPGTRLTVT.